Below are 3 T cell receptor beta chains sequenced from a single sample in a study of CD8+CD57+ T cells in acquired aplastic anemia. Genomic DNA acted as the template from which TCR beta VDJ combination and CDR3 sequence profiling were carried out. TCRdb reprocessed the reads via MiXCR and lists one record per CDR3 protein. Seen here are roughly 130,000 distinct CDR3 sequences, over 45% observed once, and the top ten hold around 2.3%. Sequencing was done on a sample of sorted CD4+, CD8+, or CD8+CD57+ T cells (not recorded which) from PBMCs. The receptors stem from a human donor in good health, serving as a control.

V gene TRBV7-9 combines with J gene TRBJ2-7; no clear D. CDR3 length equals 14 residues. Germline assignment: CDR1 SEHNR and CDR2 FQNEAQ (reference sequence). The V and J ends lost 1 base and 2 bases respectively, with 9 bases between them. CDR3 nucleotides: TGTGCCAGCAGCTTAGGACTCGGCCCCTACGAGCAGTACTTC. This codes for CASSLGLGPYEQYF.

The sample holds a few counts of this clonotype. V gene TRBV11-3 combines with J gene TRBJ1-5; D call uncertain. The V gene's germline CDR1 is SGHNT and CDR2 YENEEA. This CDR3 comprises 15 residues. V lost 2 bases and J lost 5, with 13 bases in between. For the CDR3, the DNA is TGTGCCAGCAGCTTATGGTACGGGAAGGATCAGCCCCAGCATTTT. This translates into CASSLWYGKDQPQHF.

This chain links TRBV5-5 with TRBJ1-1; 7 bases map to TRBD1. From germline, CDR1 is SGHKS and CDR2 YYEKEE (reference sequence). CDR3 length equals 15 residues. The V and J ends lost 2 bases and 0 bases, in that order; junction bases with no gene match: 4. The CDR3 loop is CASSFQGGMNTEAFF. CDR3 coding DNA: TGTGCCAGCAGCTTCCAGGGGGGAATGAACACTGAAGCTTTCTTT.